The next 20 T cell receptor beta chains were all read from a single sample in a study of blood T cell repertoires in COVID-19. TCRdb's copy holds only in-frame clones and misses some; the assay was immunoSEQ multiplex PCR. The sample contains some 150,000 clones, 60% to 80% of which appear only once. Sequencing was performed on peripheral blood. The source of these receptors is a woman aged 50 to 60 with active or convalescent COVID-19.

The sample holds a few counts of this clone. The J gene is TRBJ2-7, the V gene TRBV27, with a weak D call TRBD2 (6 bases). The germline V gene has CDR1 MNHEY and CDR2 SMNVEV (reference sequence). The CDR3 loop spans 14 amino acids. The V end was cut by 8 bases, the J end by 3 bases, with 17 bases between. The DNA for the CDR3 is TGTGCCAGCCACCGGGGAGGCAGTGTCTACGAGCAGTACTTC. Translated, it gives CASHRGGSVYEQYF.

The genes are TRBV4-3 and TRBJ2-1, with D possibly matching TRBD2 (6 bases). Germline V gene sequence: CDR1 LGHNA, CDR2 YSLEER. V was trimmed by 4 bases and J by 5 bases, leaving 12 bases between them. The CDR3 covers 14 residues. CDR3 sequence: CASSRLVGDNEQFF. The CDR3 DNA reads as TGCGCCAGCAGCCGACTAGTAGGGGACAATGAGCAGTTCTTC.

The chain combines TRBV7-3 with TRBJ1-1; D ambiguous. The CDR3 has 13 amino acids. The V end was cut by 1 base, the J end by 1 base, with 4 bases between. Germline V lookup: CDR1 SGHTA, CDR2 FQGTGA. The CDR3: CASSLSRNTEAFF. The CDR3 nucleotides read TGTGCCAGCAGCTTAAGCAGGAACACTGAAGCTTTCTTT.

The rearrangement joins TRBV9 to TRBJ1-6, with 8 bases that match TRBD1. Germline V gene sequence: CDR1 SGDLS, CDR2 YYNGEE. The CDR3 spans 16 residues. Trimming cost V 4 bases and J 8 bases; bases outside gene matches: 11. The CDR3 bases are TGTGCCAGCAGCACCCCGACAGGGGCGGGCTATTCACCCCTCCACTTT. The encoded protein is CASSTPTGAGYSPLHF. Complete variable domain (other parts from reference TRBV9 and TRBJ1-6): DSGVTQTPKHLITATGQRVTLRCSPRSGDLSVYWYQQSLDQGLQFLIQYYNGEERAKGNILERFSAQQFPDLHSELNLSSLELGDSALYFCASSTPTGAGYSPLHFGNGTRLTVT.

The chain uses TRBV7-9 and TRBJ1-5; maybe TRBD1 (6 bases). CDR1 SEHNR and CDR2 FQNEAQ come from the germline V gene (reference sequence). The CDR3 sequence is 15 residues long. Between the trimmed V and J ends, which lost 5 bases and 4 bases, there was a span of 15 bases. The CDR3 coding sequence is TGTGCCAGCAGCCTCCCAGGGGAGGGTAATCAGCCCCAGCATTTT. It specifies CASSLPGEGNQPQHF.

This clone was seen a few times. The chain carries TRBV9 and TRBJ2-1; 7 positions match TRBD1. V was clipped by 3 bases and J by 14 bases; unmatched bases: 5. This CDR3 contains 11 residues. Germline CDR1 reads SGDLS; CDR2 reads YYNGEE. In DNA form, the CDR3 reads TGTGCCAGCAGCGCTACAGGGGTAAAGTTCTTC. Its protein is CASSATGVKFF.

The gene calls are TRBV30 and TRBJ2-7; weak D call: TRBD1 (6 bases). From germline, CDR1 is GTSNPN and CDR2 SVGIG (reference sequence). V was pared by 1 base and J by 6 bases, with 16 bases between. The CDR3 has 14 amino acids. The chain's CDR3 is CAWSGGRGRSEQYF. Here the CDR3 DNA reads TGTGCCTGGAGTGGGGGCAGGGGACGGAGCGAGCAGTACTTC.

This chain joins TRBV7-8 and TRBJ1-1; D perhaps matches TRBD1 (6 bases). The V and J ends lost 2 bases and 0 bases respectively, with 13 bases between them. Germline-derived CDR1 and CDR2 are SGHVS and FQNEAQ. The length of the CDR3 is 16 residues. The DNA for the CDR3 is TGTGCCAGCAGCTTAATGGGGGCAGGCATGAACACTGAAGCTTTCTTT. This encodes CASSLMGAGMNTEAFF.

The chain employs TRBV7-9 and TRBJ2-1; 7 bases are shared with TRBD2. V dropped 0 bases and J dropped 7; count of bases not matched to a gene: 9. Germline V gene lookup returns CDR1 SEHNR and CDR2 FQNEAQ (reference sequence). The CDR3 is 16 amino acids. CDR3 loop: CASSLARSTSANEQFF. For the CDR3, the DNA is TGTGCCAGCAGCTTAGCGCGAAGTACTAGCGCAAATGAGCAGTTCTTC.

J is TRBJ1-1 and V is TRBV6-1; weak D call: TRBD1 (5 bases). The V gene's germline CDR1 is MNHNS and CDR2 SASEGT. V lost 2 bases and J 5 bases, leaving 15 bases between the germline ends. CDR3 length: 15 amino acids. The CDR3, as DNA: TGTGCCAGCAGTGAAAGGATCAGGGTACGGACTGAAGCTTTCTTT. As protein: CASSERIRVRTEAFF.

CDR3 coding DNA: TGCAGCCCACAGTACATGAACACTGAAGCTTTCTTT. Amino acids: CSPQYMNTEAFF. The chain uses TRBV29-1 and TRBJ1-1; D is uncertain. Germline V gives CDR1 SQVTM, CDR2 ANQGSEA. The CDR3 extends over 12 amino acids. V was cut by 8 bases and J by 0 bases, with 10 bases left in between.

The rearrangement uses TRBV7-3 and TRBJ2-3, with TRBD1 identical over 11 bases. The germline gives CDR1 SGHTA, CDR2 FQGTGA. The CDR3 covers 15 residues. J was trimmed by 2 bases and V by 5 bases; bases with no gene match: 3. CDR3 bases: TGTGCCAGCAGCCTCGGACAGGGGGCCACAGATACGCAGTATTTT. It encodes CASSLGQGATDTQYF.

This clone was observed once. CDR3 protein: CASSPSGDWHEQYF. The CDR3 DNA reads as TGTGCCAGCTCACCATCCGGGGACTGGCACGAGCAGTACTTC. The V and J genes are TRBV18 and TRBJ2-7, with a tentative D call TRBD2 (6 bases). CDR3 length: 14 residues. V was shortened by 2 bases and J by 5 bases, with 13 bases between the two germline ends. CDR1 is KGHSH and CDR2 is LQKENI in the germline V gene. The full variable domain, completed using reference TRBV18 and TRBJ2-7, is NAGVMQNPRHLVRRRGQEARLRCSPMKGHSHVYWYRQLPEEGLKFMVYLQKENIIDESGMPKERFSAEFPKEGPSILRIQQVVRGDSAAYFCASSPSGDWHEQYFGPGTRLTVT.

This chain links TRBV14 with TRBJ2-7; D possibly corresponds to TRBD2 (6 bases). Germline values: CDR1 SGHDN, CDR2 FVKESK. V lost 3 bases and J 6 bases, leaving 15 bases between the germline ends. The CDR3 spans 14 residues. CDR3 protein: CASSHFGRRVEQYF. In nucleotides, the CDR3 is TGTGCCAGCAGCCACTTCGGCAGGAGGGTCGAGCAGTACTTC.

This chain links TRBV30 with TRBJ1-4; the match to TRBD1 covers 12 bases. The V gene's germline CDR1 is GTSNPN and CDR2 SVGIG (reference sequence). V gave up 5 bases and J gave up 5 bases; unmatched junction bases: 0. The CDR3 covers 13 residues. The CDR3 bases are TGTGCCTGGGGGACAGGGGGCAATGAAAAACTGTTTTTT. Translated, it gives CAWGTGGNEKLFF.

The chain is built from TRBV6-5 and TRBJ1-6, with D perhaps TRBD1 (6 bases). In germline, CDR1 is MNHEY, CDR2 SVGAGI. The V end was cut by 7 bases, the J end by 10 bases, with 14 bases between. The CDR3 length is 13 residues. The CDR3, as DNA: TGTGCCAGCACCCCAGGGGAAGCCTCACCCCTCCACTTT. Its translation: CASTPGEASPLHF.

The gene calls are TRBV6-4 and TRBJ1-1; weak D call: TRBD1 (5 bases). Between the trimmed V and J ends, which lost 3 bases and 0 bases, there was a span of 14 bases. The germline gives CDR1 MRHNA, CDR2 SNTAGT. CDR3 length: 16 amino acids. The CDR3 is CASSEVAGQMNTEAFF. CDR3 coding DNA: TGTGCCAGCAGTGAGGTAGCAGGGCAAATGAACACTGAAGCTTTCTTT.

The CDR3 DNA follows: TGCAGTGTGGGGAGCCTAGAAGCTTTCTTT. Protein product: CSVGSLEAFF. The chain joins TRBV20-1 to TRBJ1-1, with D hard to call. Trimming stripped 7 bases from V and 8 bases from J, with 11 bases between. There are 10 residues in the CDR3. Germline CDR1 reads DFQATT; CDR2 reads SNEGSKA (reference sequence).

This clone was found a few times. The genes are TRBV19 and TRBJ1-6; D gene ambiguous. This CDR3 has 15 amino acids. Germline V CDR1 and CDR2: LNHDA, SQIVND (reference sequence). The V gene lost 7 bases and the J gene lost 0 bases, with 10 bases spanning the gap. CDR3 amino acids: CASTMPSSYNSPLHF. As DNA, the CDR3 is TGTGCCAGTACTATGCCGAGCTCCTATAATTCACCCCTCCACTTT.

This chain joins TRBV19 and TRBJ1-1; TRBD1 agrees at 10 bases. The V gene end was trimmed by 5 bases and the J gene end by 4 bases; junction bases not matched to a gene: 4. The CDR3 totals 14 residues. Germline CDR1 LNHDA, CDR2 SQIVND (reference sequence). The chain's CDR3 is CASSFDRGRTEAFF. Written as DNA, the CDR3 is TGTGCCAGTAGTTTCGACAGGGGGCGCACTGAAGCTTTCTTT.